Given below is one T cell receptor beta chain in context. Its cognate antigen has yet to be identified. No clone much larger than this one lies a single base away; base qualities are absent. The data stem from a study of shared T cell receptors in the human thymus (dated by TCRdb to 2020 to 2022). As for the study more broadly: The study examined how self-reactive, shared T-cell receptor alpha chains are generated in the human thymus.

Including the terminal cysteine and phenylalanine, the CDR3 comprises 16 residues. Only the CDR3 portion is preserved as DNA: 48 bases, with reading frame beginning at the first base. Via the germline V gene, CDR1 is SNHLY and CDR2 FYNNEI. After removal of 6 bases from V and 3 bases from J, the junction retains 14 bases not matched to a gene. The receptor library was made with the immunoSEQ multiplex PCR assay. The table was pulled from immuneACCESS by TCRdb, which kept in-frame rearrangements only. Such tables lose some clones; where checked, under half of the loss comes from unresolved V genes, and the rest has no known cause. The sample table records roughly 500,000 clones; approximately 80% of these occur just once. The ten largest clones add up to about 0.014% of the sample. These records were also assigned to another study, of human thymus T cells. That second report states: Donors were immunologically healthy infants undergoing open corrective cardiac surgery for congenital heart defects in Finland. Thymus tissue was obtained as surgical resects removed during corrective cardiac surgery. Biased V and J gene segment usage appeared to be present in both thymic and peripheral blood repertoires. The related research reported highly overlapping thymic TCR repertoires among unrelated individuals. The study characterized TCR alpha and beta repertoires from eight infant thymus samples and four related peripheral blood samples. Donor ages ranging from roughly 7 to 250 days were recorded, and over 5 male and a couple of female infants were included in the cohort. Thymocytes were freed from the tissue by mechanical means and kept at -70 degrees C as pellets of roughly 9-30 million cells. Genomic DNA was extracted from frozen cell pellets with a QIAsymphony instrument. TCRB and TCRAD loci were amplified from a standardized quantity of quality-controlled genomic DNA using the immunoSEQ multiplex PCR assay. The amplicons spanned the V(D)J region and were long enough to cover the CDR3 and allow V and J genes to be identified. Amplicon sequencing was performed on an Illumina platform through the commercial immunoSEQ service. Corrections for primer bias and sequencing errors followed previously described methods, while TCRAD and TCRB definitions were based on the IMGT database. immunoSEQ Analyzer 3.0 and VDJTools were used for repertoire analysis, which covered basic statistics, V/J segment usage, diversity estimates, rarefaction and pairwise overlap. Chao1, ChaoE, Efron-Thisted, Shannon and inverse Simpson indices were used to estimate diversity, which was also estimated on datasets down-sampled to the smallest sample. Repertoire overlap was assessed by strict matching of CDR3 nucleotide sequence, V gene and J gene, and clustering was done by Jaccard-based multidimensional scaling. Thymus samples yielded on average around 810,000 unique TCRB clonotypes, compared with roughly 92,000 from blood samples.

This TCR derives from a boy under two years old with a congenital heart defect. Donor details come from another sample of the same person, matched by shared clones. The rearranged chain carries TRBV2 and TRBJ2-7; 7 nucleotides in the junction match TRBD1. Source material: thymocytes. The sequence in DNA is TGTGCCAGCAGAGCCGAACACCCCGGGACAGTCTACGAGCAGTACTTC. Translated, this is CASRAEHPGTVYEQYF.